Listed below are T cell receptor beta chains from one sample, sequenced in a study of OX40 agonist ivuxolimab in advanced cancers. Repertoires were generated with immunoSEQ multiplex PCR, while TCRdb's copy carries only in-frame clones and drops some. The sample holds about 72,000 clones; about 85% are singletons and the top ten take about 1.3%. The material sequenced was CD4+ or CD8+ T cells sorted from blood, taken in a trial of the OX40 agonist ivuxolimab. These receptors all stem from an adult with an advanced solid tumor such as melanoma, head and neck, liver or kidney cancer. The CDR3 runs from the conserved cysteine through the conserved F or W. Fields, in order: clone size, CDR3 length, J gene, D gene, V gene, CDR3 protein, CDR3 DNA. The D gene is left open where the match is weak. Clone size is not always given. Where it is, it says once, few, many or a class for expanded clones.

abundance: .
len: 13
j_gene: TRBJ2-2
d_gene: TRBD2
v_gene: TRBV30
CDR3aa: CAGNSGQGGELFF
CDR3nt: TGTGCCGGCAATAGCGGGCAGGGCGGGGAGCTGTTTTTT

abundance: .
len: 15
j_gene: TRBJ2-7
d_gene: TRBD1
v_gene: TRBV11-3
CDR3aa: CASSSGTGPTYEQYF
CDR3nt: TGTGCCAGCAGCTCGGGGACAGGTCCAACCTACGAGCAGTACTTC

abundance: .
len: 16
j_gene: TRBJ2-2
d_gene: TRBD1
v_gene: TRBV18
CDR3aa: CASRRPGQENTGELFF
CDR3nt: TGTGCCAGTCGGCGCCCGGGACAGGAGAACACCGGGGAGCTGTTTTTT

abundance: .
len: 17
j_gene: TRBJ2-3
d_gene: .
v_gene: TRBV30
CDR3aa: CAWSAPRGGGGTDTQYF
CDR3nt: TGTGCCTGGAGTGCGCCTCGGGGCGGGGGCGGCACAGATACGCAGTATTTT

abundance: .
len: 14
j_gene: TRBJ2-3
d_gene: .
v_gene: TRBV5-1
CDR3aa: CASSLGLDVDTQYF
CDR3nt: TGCGCCAGCAGCTTGGGACTAGACGTAGATACGCAGTATTTT

abundance: once
len: 15
j_gene: TRBJ1-1
d_gene: .
v_gene: TRBV14
CDR3aa: CASSQERGTDTEAFF
CDR3nt: TGTGCCAGCAGCCAAGAGAGGGGAACGGACACTGAAGCTTTCTTT

abundance: .
len: 15
j_gene: TRBJ1-2
d_gene: TRBD1
v_gene: TRBV7-9
CDR3aa: CASSLAQGKNYGYTF
CDR3nt: TGTGCCAGCAGCTTAGCACAGGGGAAAAACTATGGCTACACCTTC

abundance: .
len: 16
j_gene: TRBJ1-3
d_gene: .
v_gene: TRBV19
CDR3aa: CASSIGGTPSGNTIYF
CDR3nt: TGTGCCAGTAGTATCGGGGGGACCCCCTCTGGAAACACCATATATTTT

abundance: .
len: 16
j_gene: TRBJ2-5
d_gene: .
v_gene: TRBV7-9
CDR3aa: CASSLDGWGDQGTQYF
CDR3nt: TGTGCCAGCAGCTTGGACGGTTGGGGGGATCAAGGAACCCAGTACTTC

abundance: .
len: 14
j_gene: TRBJ2-3
d_gene: .
v_gene: TRBV29-1
CDR3aa: CSVAASRGTDTQYF
CDR3nt: TGCAGCGTTGCTGCTAGTCGGGGCACAGATACGCAGTATTTT

abundance: .
len: 15
j_gene: TRBJ1-2
d_gene: TRBD1
v_gene: TRBV9
CDR3aa: CASSAGTGGFYGYTF
CDR3nt: TGTGCCAGCAGCGCCGGGACAGGGGGCTTCTATGGCTACACCTTC

abundance: .
len: 13
j_gene: TRBJ2-3
d_gene: .
v_gene: TRBV5-6
CDR3aa: CASRDLGTDTQYF
CDR3nt: TGTGCCAGCCGGGACCTTGGGACAGATACGCAGTATTTT

abundance: once
len: 16
j_gene: TRBJ2-3
d_gene: TRBD1
v_gene: TRBV6-5
CDR3aa: CASSYGGQPVTDTQYF
CDR3nt: TGTGCCAGCAGTTACGGGGGACAGCCTGTGACAGATACGCAGTATTTT

abundance: .
len: 13
j_gene: TRBJ2-1
d_gene: .
v_gene: TRBV11-2
CDR3aa: CASSMQIKGEQFF
CDR3nt: TGTGCCAGCAGCATGCAGATTAAGGGTGAGCAGTTCTTC

abundance: few
len: 13
j_gene: TRBJ2-5
d_gene: .
v_gene: TRBV5-1
CDR3aa: CASRPSPRETQYF
CDR3nt: TGCGCCAGCCGACCCTCGCCAAGGGAGACCCAGTACTTC

abundance: .
len: 11
j_gene: TRBJ1-1
d_gene: .
v_gene: TRBV30
CDR3aa: CAWSFNTEAFF
CDR3nt: TGTGCCTGGAGTTTCAACACTGAAGCTTTCTTT

abundance: .
len: 11
j_gene: TRBJ1-2
d_gene: .
v_gene: TRBV28
CDR3aa: CAGGGDYGYTF
CDR3nt: TGTGCCGGAGGGGGGGACTATGGCTACACCTTC

abundance: .
len: 14
j_gene: TRBJ2-7
d_gene: .
v_gene: TRBV28
CDR3aa: CASSLWSGLYEQYF
CDR3nt: TGTGCCAGCAGTTTATGGTCAGGCCTCTACGAGCAGTACTTC

abundance: .
len: 16
j_gene: TRBJ2-1
d_gene: .
v_gene: TRBV7-9
CDR3aa: CASTYLTGRSYNEQFF
CDR3nt: TGTGCCAGCACTTATCTAACAGGACGATCCTACAATGAGCAGTTCTTC

abundance: .
len: 12
j_gene: TRBJ2-3
d_gene: .
v_gene: TRBV6-6
CDR3aa: CASSPGPDTQYF
CDR3nt: TGTGCCAGCAGCCCCGGCCCTGATACGCAGTATTTT

abundance: .
len: 18
j_gene: TRBJ2-2
d_gene: .
v_gene: TRBV4-1
CDR3aa: CASSRDGTGTANTGELFF
CDR3nt: TGCGCCAGCAGCCGAGACGGAACGGGTACAGCGAACACCGGGGAGCTGTTTTTT

abundance: .
len: 17
j_gene: TRBJ1-3
d_gene: TRBD1
v_gene: TRBV7-2
CDR3aa: CASSFRGGKISGNTIYF
CDR3nt: TGTGCCAGCAGCTTCAGGGGGGGGAAAATCTCTGGAAACACCATATATTTT

abundance: .
len: 13
j_gene: TRBJ1-1
d_gene: .
v_gene: TRBV25-1
CDR3aa: CASSDGGRLEAFF
CDR3nt: TGTGCCAGCAGTGACGGAGGAAGGCTTGAAGCTTTCTTT

abundance: few
len: 15
j_gene: TRBJ2-1
d_gene: .
v_gene: TRBV5-5
CDR3aa: CASSLRQDSYNEQFF
CDR3nt: TGTGCCAGCAGCTTGCGCCAGGACAGTTACAATGAGCAGTTCTTC

abundance: once
len: 17
j_gene: TRBJ2-7
d_gene: TRBD2
v_gene: TRBV6-4
CDR3aa: CASSDPLSGGDSYEQYF
CDR3nt: TGTGCCAGCAGTGATCCCCTTAGCGGGGGGGACTCCTACGAGCAGTACTTC

abundance: .
len: 15
j_gene: TRBJ1-2
d_gene: TRBD1
v_gene: TRBV5-5
CDR3aa: CASSWSVQGNYGYTF
CDR3nt: TGTGCCAGCAGCTGGAGCGTACAGGGGAACTATGGCTACACCTTC

abundance: .
len: 14
j_gene: TRBJ1-1
d_gene: TRBD1
v_gene: TRBV29-1
CDR3aa: CSVEDQGANTEAFF
CDR3nt: TGCAGCGTTGAAGATCAGGGGGCCAACACTGAAGCTTTCTTT

abundance: .
len: 15
j_gene: TRBJ2-2
d_gene: .
v_gene: TRBV28
CDR3aa: CASSSPGAEAGELFF
CDR3nt: TGTGCCAGCAGTTCTCCGGGGGCGGAGGCCGGGGAGCTGTTTTTT

abundance: .
len: 15
j_gene: TRBJ2-5
d_gene: TRBD1
v_gene: TRBV11-3
CDR3aa: CASSSGTDSQETQYF
CDR3nt: TGTGCCAGCAGCTCCGGGACAGATAGCCAAGAGACCCAGTACTTC

abundance: .
len: 14
j_gene: TRBJ2-7
d_gene: TRBD1
v_gene: TRBV19
CDR3aa: CASSKGTVTYEQYF
CDR3nt: TGTGCCAGTAGTAAGGGGACAGTAACCTACGAGCAGTACTTC

abundance: .
len: 14
j_gene: TRBJ1-4
d_gene: TRBD1
v_gene: TRBV6-1
CDR3aa: CASSERQGGEKLFF
CDR3nt: TGTGCCAGCAGTGAAAGGCAGGGGGGTGAAAAACTGTTTTTT

abundance: .
len: 11
j_gene: TRBJ2-7
d_gene: .
v_gene: TRBV20-1
CDR3aa: CSAGATREQYF
CDR3nt: TGCAGTGCTGGGGCGACCCGCGAGCAGTACTTC

abundance: .
len: 14
j_gene: TRBJ1-3
d_gene: .
v_gene: TRBV10-3
CDR3aa: CAIRPGDSGNTIYF
CDR3nt: TGTGCCATCAGACCAGGAGACTCTGGAAACACCATATATTTT

abundance: .
len: 15
j_gene: TRBJ2-5
d_gene: TRBD1
v_gene: TRBV19
CDR3aa: CASSRQGASGETQYF
CDR3nt: TGTGCCAGTAGTCGACAGGGGGCGAGTGGGGAGACCCAGTACTTC

abundance: .
len: 14
j_gene: TRBJ2-6
d_gene: .
v_gene: TRBV6-5
CDR3aa: CASTLGSGANVLTF
CDR3nt: TGTGCCAGCACCCTTGGCTCTGGGGCCAACGTCCTGACTTTC

abundance: once
len: 14
j_gene: TRBJ2-7
d_gene: .
v_gene: TRBV5-5
CDR3aa: CASSLGQSNDEQYF
CDR3nt: TGTGCCAGCAGCTTGGGGCAGAGTAATGATGAGCAGTACTTC

abundance: .
len: 11
j_gene: TRBJ1-2
d_gene: .
v_gene: TRBV30
CDR3aa: CAWTLGHGYTF
CDR3nt: TGTGCCTGGACCTTGGGCCATGGCTACACCTTC

abundance: .
len: 13
j_gene: TRBJ2-3
d_gene: .
v_gene: TRBV5-4
CDR3aa: CASSPRWADTQYF
CDR3nt: TGTGCCAGCAGCCCCCGTTGGGCAGATACGCAGTATTTT

abundance: .
len: 14
j_gene: TRBJ2-5
d_gene: .
v_gene: TRBV2
CDR3aa: CASSSQAFQETQYF
CDR3nt: TGTGCCAGCAGTTCCCAGGCGTTCCAAGAGACCCAGTACTTC

abundance: once
len: 15
j_gene: TRBJ1-3
d_gene: .
v_gene: TRBV11-2
CDR3aa: CASSWVGSSGNTIYF
CDR3nt: TGTGCCAGCAGCTGGGTGGGATCCTCTGGAAACACCATATATTTT

abundance: .
len: 16
j_gene: TRBJ1-3
d_gene: .
v_gene: TRBV28
CDR3aa: CASSLAGPHSGNTIYF
CDR3nt: TGTGCCAGCAGTTTAGCCGGGCCCCACTCTGGAAACACCATATATTTT

abundance: .
len: 15
j_gene: TRBJ1-5
d_gene: TRBD1
v_gene: TRBV19
CDR3aa: CASSDLDRSNQPQHF
CDR3nt: TGTGCCAGTAGTGACTTGGACAGGAGCAATCAGCCCCAGCATTTT

abundance: once
len: 13
j_gene: TRBJ2-3
d_gene: .
v_gene: TRBV25-1
CDR3aa: CASSEYVGFTQYF
CDR3nt: TGTGCCAGCAGTGAATATGTCGGGTTTACGCAGTATTTT

abundance: once
len: 14
j_gene: TRBJ1-2
d_gene: TRBD1
v_gene: TRBV25-1
CDR3aa: CASSEGGTGDGYTF
CDR3nt: TGTGCCAGCAGTGAAGGCGGGACAGGGGACGGCTACACCTTC

abundance: .
len: 14
j_gene: TRBJ1-1
d_gene: TRBD1
v_gene: TRBV11-2
CDR3aa: CASRQSGGDTEAFF
CDR3nt: TGTGCCAGCAGACAGTCAGGGGGCGACACTGAAGCTTTCTTT

abundance: .
len: 12
j_gene: TRBJ1-3
d_gene: .
v_gene: TRBV2
CDR3aa: CASGFSGNTIYF
CDR3nt: TGTGCCAGCGGGTTCTCTGGAAACACCATATATTTT